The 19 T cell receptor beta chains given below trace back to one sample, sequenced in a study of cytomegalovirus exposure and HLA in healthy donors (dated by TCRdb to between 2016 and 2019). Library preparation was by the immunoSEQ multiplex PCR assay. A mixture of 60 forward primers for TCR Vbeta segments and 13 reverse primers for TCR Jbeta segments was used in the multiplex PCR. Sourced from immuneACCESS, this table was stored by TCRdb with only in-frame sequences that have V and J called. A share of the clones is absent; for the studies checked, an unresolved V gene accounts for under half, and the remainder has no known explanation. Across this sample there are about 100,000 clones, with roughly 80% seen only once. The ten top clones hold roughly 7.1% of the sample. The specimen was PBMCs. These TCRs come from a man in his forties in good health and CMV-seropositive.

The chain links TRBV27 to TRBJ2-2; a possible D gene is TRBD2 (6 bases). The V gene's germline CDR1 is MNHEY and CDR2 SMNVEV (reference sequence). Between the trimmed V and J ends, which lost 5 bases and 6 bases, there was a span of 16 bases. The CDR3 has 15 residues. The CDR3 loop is CASSLGRLVPGELFF. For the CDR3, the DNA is TGTGCCAGCAGTCTTGGGAGACTAGTTCCCGGGGAGCTGTTTTTT.

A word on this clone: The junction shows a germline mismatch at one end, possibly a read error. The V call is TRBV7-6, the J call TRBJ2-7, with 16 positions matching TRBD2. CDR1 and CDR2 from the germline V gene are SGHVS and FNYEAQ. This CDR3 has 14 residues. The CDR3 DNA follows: TGCCAGGGACTAGCGGGAGGGCCGAGAGACGAGCAGTACTTC. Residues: CQGLAGGPRDEQYF.

CDR3 in DNA: TGTGCCACCAGCAATTCTTACGAGCAGTACTTC. Translated, it gives CATSNSYEQYF. The rearrangement joins TRBV15 to TRBJ2-7; D gene uncertain. This CDR3 region has 11 residues. Germline lookup yields CDR1 LNHNV and CDR2 YYDKDF (reference sequence). Trimming removed 4 bases from V and 4 bases from J, with 5 bases in between.

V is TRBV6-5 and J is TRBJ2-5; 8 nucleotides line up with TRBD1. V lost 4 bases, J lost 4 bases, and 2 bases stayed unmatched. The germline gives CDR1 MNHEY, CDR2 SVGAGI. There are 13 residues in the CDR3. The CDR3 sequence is CASSSQGGETQYF. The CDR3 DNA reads TGTGCCAGCAGTTCACAGGGGGGAGAGACCCAGTACTTC.

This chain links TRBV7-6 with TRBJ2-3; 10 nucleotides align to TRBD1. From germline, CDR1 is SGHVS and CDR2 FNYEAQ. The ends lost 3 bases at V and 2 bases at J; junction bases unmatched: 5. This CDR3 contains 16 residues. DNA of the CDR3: TGTGCCAGCAGCTTGGCCGGGACAGGGGTCACAGATACGCAGTATTTT. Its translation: CASSLAGTGVTDTQYF.

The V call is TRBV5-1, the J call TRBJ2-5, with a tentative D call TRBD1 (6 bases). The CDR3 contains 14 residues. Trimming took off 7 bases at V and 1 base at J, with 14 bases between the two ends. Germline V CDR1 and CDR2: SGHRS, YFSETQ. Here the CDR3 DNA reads TGCGCCAGCCGCGCCCAGGGGTCCCAAGAGACCCAGTACTTC. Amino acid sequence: CASRAQGSQETQYF.

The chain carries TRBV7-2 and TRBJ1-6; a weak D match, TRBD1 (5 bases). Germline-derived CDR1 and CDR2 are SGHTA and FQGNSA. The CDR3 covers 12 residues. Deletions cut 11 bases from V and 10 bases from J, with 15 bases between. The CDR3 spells CAEAGGGSPLHF. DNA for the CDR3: TGTGCCGAAGCGGGGGGAGGATCACCCCTCCACTTT.

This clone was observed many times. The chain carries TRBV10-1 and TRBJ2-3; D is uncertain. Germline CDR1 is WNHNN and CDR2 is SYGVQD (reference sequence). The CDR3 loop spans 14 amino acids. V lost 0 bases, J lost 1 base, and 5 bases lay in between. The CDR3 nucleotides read TGCGCCAGCAGTGAGTCCCAGGGCACAGATACGCAGTATTTT. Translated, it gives CASSESQGTDTQYF.

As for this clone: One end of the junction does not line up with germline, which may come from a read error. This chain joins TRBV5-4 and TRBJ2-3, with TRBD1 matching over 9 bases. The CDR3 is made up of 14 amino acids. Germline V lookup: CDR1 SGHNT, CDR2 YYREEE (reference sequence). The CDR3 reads CASRLGQGEDTQYF. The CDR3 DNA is TGTGCCAGCAGATTGGGACAGGGTGAAGATACGCAGTATTTT. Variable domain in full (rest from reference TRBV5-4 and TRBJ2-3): ETGVTQSPTHLIKTRGQQVTLRCSSQSGHNTVSWYQQALGQGPQFIFQYYREEENGRGNFPPRFSGLQFPNYSSELNVNALELDDSALYLCASRLGQGEDTQYFGPGTRLTVL.

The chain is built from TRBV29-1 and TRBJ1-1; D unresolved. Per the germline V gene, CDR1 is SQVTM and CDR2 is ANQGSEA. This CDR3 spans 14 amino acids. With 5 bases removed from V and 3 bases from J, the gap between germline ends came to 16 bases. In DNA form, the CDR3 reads TGCAGCGTTCTGCGGGATTTTATGGACACTGAAGCTTTCTTT. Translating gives CSVLRDFMDTEAFF. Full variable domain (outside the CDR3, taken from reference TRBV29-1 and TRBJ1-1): SAVISQKPSRDICQRGTSLTIQCQVDSQVTMMFWYRQQPGQSLTLIATANQGSEATYESGFVIDKFPISRPNLTFSTLTVSNMSPEDSSIYLCSVLRDFMDTEAFFGQGTRLTVV.

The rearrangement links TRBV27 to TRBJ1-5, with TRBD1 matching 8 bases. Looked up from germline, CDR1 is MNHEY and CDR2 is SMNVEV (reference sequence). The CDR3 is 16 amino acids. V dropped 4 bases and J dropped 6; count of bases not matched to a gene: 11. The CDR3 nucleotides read TGTGCCAGCAGTTCTAAAGGACAGGGTGAAAGTCAGCCCCAGCATTTT. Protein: CASSSKGQGESQPQHF.

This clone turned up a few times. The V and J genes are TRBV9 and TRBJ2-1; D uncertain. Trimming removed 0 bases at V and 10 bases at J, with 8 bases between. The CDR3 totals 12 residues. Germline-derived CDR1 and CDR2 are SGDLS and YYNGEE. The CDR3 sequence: CASSVDRSEQFF. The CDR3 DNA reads TGTGCCAGCAGCGTAGACCGGTCCGAGCAGTTCTTC.

CDR3 amino acids: CSVAAGWAMNTEAFF. Here the CDR3 DNA reads TGCAGCGTTGCCGCAGGGTGGGCCATGAACACTGAAGCTTTCTTT. The chain couples TRBV29-1 to TRBJ1-1, with D perhaps TRBD1 (5 bases). Per germline, CDR1 SQVTM and CDR2 ANQGSEA. The CDR3 extends over 15 amino acids. Deletions cut 4 bases from V and 0 bases from J, with 15 bases between. Full variable domain (rest looked up from reference TRBV29-1 and TRBJ1-1): SAVISQKPSRDICQRGTSLTIQCQVDSQVTMMFWYRQQPGQSLTLIATANQGSEATYESGFVIDKFPISRPNLTFSTLTVSNMSPEDSSIYLCSVAAGWAMNTEAFFGQGTRLTVV.

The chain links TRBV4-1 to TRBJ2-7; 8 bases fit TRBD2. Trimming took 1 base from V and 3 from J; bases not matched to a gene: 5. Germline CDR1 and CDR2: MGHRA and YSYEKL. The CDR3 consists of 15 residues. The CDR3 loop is CASSQVGSGNYEQYF. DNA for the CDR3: TGCGCCAGCAGCCAAGTCGGTAGCGGGAACTACGAGCAGTACTTC.

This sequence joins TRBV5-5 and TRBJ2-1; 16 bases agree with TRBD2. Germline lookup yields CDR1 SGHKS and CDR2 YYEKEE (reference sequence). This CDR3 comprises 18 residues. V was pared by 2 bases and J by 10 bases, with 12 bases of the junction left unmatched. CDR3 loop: CASSFMPSGTSGGGEQFF. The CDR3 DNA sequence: TGTGCCAGCAGCTTTATGCCCTCCGGGACTAGCGGGGGGGGAGAGCAGTTCTTC.

CDR3 in amino acids: CASSIRLAGGGEQFF. CDR3 coding DNA: TGTGCCAGTAGTATTCGACTAGCGGGAGGGGGTGAGCAGTTCTTC. The V gene is TRBV19, the J gene TRBJ2-1; TRBD2 matches 14 bases. CDR1 is LNHDA, CDR2 SQIVND, per germline (reference sequence). CDR3 size: 15 residues. The ends lost 3 bases at V and 9 bases at J; junction bases unmatched: 4. The whole variable domain, remainder taken from reference TRBV19 and TRBJ2-1, is DGGITQSPKYLFRKEGQNVTLSCEQNLNHDAMYWYRQDPGQGLRLIYYSQIVNDFQKGDIAEGYSVSREKKESFPLTVTSAQKNPTAFYLCASSIRLAGGGEQFFGPGTRLTVL.

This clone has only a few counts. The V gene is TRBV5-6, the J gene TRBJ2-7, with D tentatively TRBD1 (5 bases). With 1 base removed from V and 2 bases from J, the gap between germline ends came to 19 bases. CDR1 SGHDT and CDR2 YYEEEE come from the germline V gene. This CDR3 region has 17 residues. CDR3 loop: CASSLPVGRVGTYEQYF. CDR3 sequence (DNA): TGTGCCAGCAGCTTGCCAGTAGGCAGGGTTGGAACCTACGAGCAGTACTTC.

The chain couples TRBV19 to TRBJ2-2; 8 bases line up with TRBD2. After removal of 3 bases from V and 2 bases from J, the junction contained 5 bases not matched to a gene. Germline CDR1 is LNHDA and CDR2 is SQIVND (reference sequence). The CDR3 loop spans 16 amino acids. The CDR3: CASSISRGANTGELFF. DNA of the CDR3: TGTGCCAGTAGTATCTCGCGGGGGGCCAACACCGGGGAGCTGTTTTTT.

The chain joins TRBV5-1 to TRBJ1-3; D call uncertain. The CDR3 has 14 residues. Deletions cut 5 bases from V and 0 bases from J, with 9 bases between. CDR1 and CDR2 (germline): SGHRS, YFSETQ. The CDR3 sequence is CASRLQSSGNTIYF. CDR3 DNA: TGCGCCAGCAGGTTACAGAGCTCTGGAAACACCATATATTTT.